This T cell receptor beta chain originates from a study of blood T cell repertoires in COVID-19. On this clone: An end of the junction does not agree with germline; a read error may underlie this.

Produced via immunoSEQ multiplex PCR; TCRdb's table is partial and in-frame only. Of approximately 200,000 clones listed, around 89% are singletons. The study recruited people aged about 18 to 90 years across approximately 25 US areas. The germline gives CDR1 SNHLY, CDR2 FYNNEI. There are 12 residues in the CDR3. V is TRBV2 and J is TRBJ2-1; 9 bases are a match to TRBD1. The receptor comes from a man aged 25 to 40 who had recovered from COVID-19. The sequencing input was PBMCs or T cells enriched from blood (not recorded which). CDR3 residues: CASGEQGASTLF. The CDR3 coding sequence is TGTGCCAGCGGGGAACAGGGGGCGAGTACTCTCTTC.